The 29 T cell receptor beta chains given below trace back to one sample, sequenced in a study of cytomegalovirus exposure and HLA in healthy donors. The PCR made use of 60 Vbeta and 13 Jbeta primers. Profiling relied on immunoSEQ multiplex PCR, and the TCRdb table lists in-frame clones only, not all of them. The sample yields over 150,000 clones, 75% to 85% seen once. The specimen was PBMCs. The receptor set was obtained from a middle-aged woman in good health and CMV-seropositive.

The table lists this clone with a count of one. The chain uses TRBV10-3 and TRBJ2-7; 9 bases are a match to TRBD2. CDR1 and CDR2 from the germline V gene are ENHRY and SYGVKD. The CDR3 runs 14 residues. J gave up 4 bases and V 8 bases, and 9 bases lay outside the gene matches. CDR3 protein: CAISAGGPGYEQYF. The CDR3 coding sequence is TGTGCCATCTCGGCGGGAGGGCCAGGGTACGAGCAGTACTTC.

In this sample, this clone turned up once. A read error may produce the germline difference seen at one junction end. Other DNA sequences within the sample encode an identical CDR3. The V gene is TRBV6-6, the J gene TRBJ2-3; TRBD2 matches at 7 bases. The CDR3 totals 13 residues. Looked up from germline, CDR1 is MNHNY and CDR2 is SVGAGI (reference sequence). Here the CDR3 reads CASSSGTMGTQYF. CDR3 coding DNA: TGCGCCAGCAGTTCAGGGACTATGGGTACGCAGTATTTT.

The chain uses TRBV19 and TRBJ1-5, with TRBD1 as a possible D gene (6 bases). CDR1 and CDR2 (germline): LNHDA, SQIVND (reference sequence). The V end was cut by 6 bases, the J end by 6 bases, with 18 bases between. The CDR3 spans 15 residues. The CDR3 is CASSGRTVQGQPQHF. The CDR3 DNA follows: TGTGCCAGTAGCGGGAGGACAGTCCAAGGTCAGCCCCAGCATTTT.

This rearrangement joins TRBV12-5 to TRBJ2-1; TRBD2 matches at 14 bases. The V gene end was trimmed by 5 bases and the J gene end by 9 bases; junction bases not matched to a gene: 6. This CDR3 has 15 residues. Germline V gene data show CDR1 as LGHNT and CDR2 as FRNRAP. The CDR3 region is CASGPGTSGSPEQFF. The DNA of the CDR3 is TGTGCTAGTGGTCCTGGGACTAGCGGGAGCCCTGAGCAGTTCTTC. Using reference TRBV12-5 and TRBJ2-1 for the parts outside the CDR3, the full variable domain is DARVTQTPRHKVTEMGQEVTMRCQPILGHNTVFWYRQTMMQGLELLAYFRNRAPLDDSGMPKDRFSAEMPDATLATLKIQPSEPRDSAVYFCASGPGTSGSPEQFFGPGTRLTVL.

V is TRBV27 and J is TRBJ2-1, with D maybe TRBD2 (5 bases). Looked up from germline, CDR1 is MNHEY and CDR2 is SMNVEV (reference sequence). This CDR3 is 16 amino acids long. V lost 4 bases and J lost 0, with 13 bases in between. The CDR3 sequence is CASSSSRGNSYNEQFF. CDR3 DNA: TGTGCCAGCAGTTCATCACGAGGGAACTCCTACAATGAGCAGTTCTTC.

The chain uses TRBV28 and TRBJ1-1; D is unclear. V was shortened by 6 bases and J by 1 base, with 12 bases between the two germline ends. The CDR3 is made up of 14 amino acids. Per germline, CDR1 MDHEN and CDR2 SYDVKM. The CDR3 coding sequence is TGTGCCAGCAGCTTAAACAAACCGAACACTGAAGCTTTCTTT. It yields the protein CASSLNKPNTEAFF.

The chain carries TRBV7-3 and TRBJ1-5; TRBD1 might be the D (5 bases). V lost 4 bases and J 0 bases, leaving 13 bases between the germline ends. In germline, CDR1 is SGHTA, CDR2 FQGTGA. The CDR3 covers 16 residues. The CDR3 is CASSSGTGDSNQPQHF. The CDR3, as DNA: TGTGCCAGCAGCTCCGGGACTGGCGATAGCAATCAGCCCCAGCATTTT.

A few counts support this clone. Other DNA sequences of this sample code for an identical CDR3. This chain connects TRBV19 to TRBJ2-7, with 9 bases identical to TRBD2. Germline trimming cut 3 bases from V and 1 base from J; bases unmatched to any gene: 4. Germline CDR1 reads LNHDA; CDR2 reads SQIVND (reference sequence). This CDR3 is built from 15 residues. Here the CDR3 DNA reads TGTGCCAGTAGTATGGGGCTAGCGGGGTCCTACGAGCAGTACTTC. Translation gives CASSMGLAGSYEQYF.

This chain joins TRBV30 and TRBJ1-4, with D perhaps TRBD1 (6 bases). CDR1 GTSNPN and CDR2 SVGIG come from the germline V gene (reference sequence). The germline V and J ends were trimmed by 1 base and 8 bases, with 17 bases remaining between them. The CDR3 contains 15 residues. The CDR3 protein is CAWSEVTGPGEKLFF. For the CDR3, the DNA is TGTGCCTGGAGTGAGGTGACAGGTCCGGGAGAAAAACTGTTTTTT.

About this clone: One junction end does not reproduce the germline sequence, and a read error may be involved. The rearrangement uses TRBV30 and TRBJ2-1; 12 positions match TRBD2. The CDR3 sequence is 14 residues long. Germline values: CDR1 GTSNPN, CDR2 SVGIG (reference sequence). CDR3 bases: TGTGCCTGGGAGGGACTAGCGGGTTTGAATGGGCAGTTCTTC. Encoded protein: CAWEGLAGLNGQFF.

The chain's CDR3 is CASSFAGGDQPQHF. The CDR3 DNA sequence: TGTGCCAGCAGTTTTGCAGGGGGTGATCAGCCCCAGCATTTT. The chain employs TRBV28 and TRBJ1-5; 7 nucleotides agree with TRBD1. Trimming cost V 3 bases and J 5 bases; bases outside gene matches: 4. Germline V lookup: CDR1 MDHEN, CDR2 SYDVKM. This CDR3 region has 14 residues. The full variable domain, in which reference TRBV28 and TRBJ1-5 provide the parts outside the CDR3, is DVKVTQSSRYLVKRTGEKVFLECVQDMDHENMFWYRQDPGLGLRLIYFSYDVKMKEKGDIPEGYSVSREKKERFSLILESASTNQTSMYLCASSFAGGDQPQHFGDGTRLSIL.

To note about this clone: The same CDR3 is also encoded by other DNA sequences in this sample. V is TRBV11-2 and J is TRBJ2-7, with D tentatively TRBD2 (5 bases). The CDR3 is 12 amino acids. Germline loops: CDR1 SGHAT, CDR2 FQNNGV. V dropped 5 bases and J dropped 0 bases, with 5 bases sitting between them. In DNA form, the CDR3 reads TGTGCCAGCAGCCGGGACTCCTACGAGCAGTACTTC. This sequence encodes CASSRDSYEQYF.

The gene calls are TRBV7-2 and TRBJ2-3; 7 bases match TRBD1. The junction had 5 bases not matched to a gene; V was cut back by 3 bases and J by 2 bases. Per germline, CDR1 SGHTA and CDR2 FQGNSA. This CDR3 contains 15 residues. The CDR3 sequence is CASSFRQGHTDTQYF. The CDR3 bases are TGTGCCAGCAGCTTTCGACAGGGTCACACAGATACGCAGTATTTT. The full variable domain, rest sourced from reference TRBV7-2 and TRBJ2-3, is GAGVSQSPSNKVTEKGKDVELRCDPISGHTALYWYRQSLGQGLEFLIYFQGNSAPDKSGLPSDRFSAERTGGSVSTLTIQRTQQEDSAVYLCASSFRQGHTDTQYFGPGTRLTVL.

CDR3 in DNA: TGCGCCAGCAGTGGACAGGGGTACAATGAGCAGTTCTTC. Translation: CASSGQGYNEQFF. The chain employs TRBV10-1 and TRBJ2-1; the match to TRBD1 covers 8 bases. Trimming cost V 4 bases and J 4 bases; bases outside gene matches: 0. This CDR3 is 13 amino acids long. CDR1 and CDR2 from the germline V gene are WNHNN and SYGVQD (reference sequence).

The V call is TRBV7-9, the J call TRBJ2-5, with D perhaps TRBD2 (7 bases). The CDR3 sequence is 15 residues long. V dropped 6 bases and J dropped 4 bases, with 18 bases sitting between them. Germline CDR1 is SEHNR and CDR2 is FQNEAQ (reference sequence). The CDR3 reads CASSPGGPQGETQYF. The CDR3, as DNA: TGTGCCAGCAGTCCCGGGGGGCCCCAAGGAGAGACCCAGTACTTC.

The chain links TRBV10-2 to TRBJ2-7; 7 bases line up with TRBD1. The CDR3 is made up of 16 amino acids. Germline values: CDR1 WSHSY, CDR2 SAAADI. After removal of 6 bases from V and 4 bases from J, the junction contained 15 bases not matched to a gene. The CDR3 region is CASREHFRTGSYEQYF. The CDR3 nucleotides are TGCGCCAGCAGAGAGCATTTTCGGACAGGAAGTTACGAGCAGTACTTC.

The rearrangement links TRBV6-5 to TRBJ2-3, with TRBD1 matching over 7 bases. Per germline, CDR1 MNHEY and CDR2 SVGAGI. The CDR3 is 15 residues long. V was clipped by 0 bases and J by 2 bases; unmatched bases: 2. CDR3 DNA sequence: TGTGCCAGCAGTTACTCTGGACAGGACACAGATACGCAGTATTTT. Translating it yields CASSYSGQDTDTQYF.

This clone was detected only a few times. The chain couples TRBV27 to TRBJ2-1; the match to TRBD1 covers 8 bases. V was clipped by 4 bases and J by 2 bases; unmatched bases: 4. Germline V gives CDR1 MNHEY, CDR2 SMNVEV (reference sequence). The length of the CDR3 is 15 residues. The CDR3 region has the DNA TGTGCCAGCAGTTCCGACAGGGGAGCCTACAATGAGCAGTTCTTC. This gives the protein CASSSDRGAYNEQFF.

The J gene is TRBJ2-1, the V gene TRBV30, with 7 bases fitting TRBD2. Germline CDR1 and CDR2: GTSNPN and SVGIG (reference sequence). The CDR3 is 14 amino acids. The CDR3 DNA reads TGTGTCGTTGAAAAGCGGGACCGGAGGGATGAGCAGTTCTTC. This codes for CVVEKRDRRDEQFF.

This clone appeared a few times. This sequence joins TRBV4-1 and TRBJ1-4; 10 bases align to TRBD1. The germline V gene has CDR1 MGHRA and CDR2 YSYEKL. After removal of 3 bases from V and 0 bases from J, the junction contained 1 base not matched to a gene. The CDR3 runs to 16 residues. The CDR3 loop is CASSQGTGATNEKLFF. CDR3 nucleotides: TGCGCCAGCAGCCAGGGGACAGGGGCAACTAATGAAAAACTGTTTTTT.

The genes are TRBV30 and TRBJ2-1; D possibly corresponds to TRBD2 (6 bases). The CDR3 extends over 14 amino acids. Germline loops: CDR1 GTSNPN, CDR2 SVGIG (reference sequence). The V and J ends lost 1 base and 5 bases respectively, with 12 bases between them. CDR3 region: CAWSGLVNDNEQFF. For the CDR3, the DNA is TGTGCCTGGAGTGGACTAGTAAATGACAATGAGCAGTTCTTC.

The gene calls are TRBV7-2 and TRBJ1-1; a weak D match, TRBD1 (6 bases). The CDR3 covers 14 residues. V shed 2 bases and J shed 5 bases, with 12 bases lying between them. Germline V lookup: CDR1 SGHTA, CDR2 FQGNSA. CDR3 amino acids: CASSLKGRGTEAFF. In DNA, the CDR3 is TGTGCCAGCAGCTTAAAGGGTAGGGGGACTGAAGCTTTCTTT.

This chain joins TRBV18 and TRBJ1-1; D is ambiguous. The CDR3 totals 14 residues. The germline CDR1 and CDR2 sequences are KGHSH and LQKENI. V lost 3 bases, J lost 4 bases, and 12 bases lay in between. CDR3 region: CASSPIGEGTEAFF. Written as DNA, the CDR3 is TGTGCCAGCTCACCCATCGGGGAGGGCACTGAAGCTTTCTTT.

The chain carries TRBV29-1 and TRBJ2-5; D gene uncertain. The CDR3 is made up of 12 amino acids. Germline V CDR1 and CDR2: SQVTM, ANQGSEA. Trimming left V 4 bases short and J 2 bases short, with 8 bases between. The CDR3 sequence is CSVAYLQETQYF. For the CDR3, the DNA is TGCAGCGTTGCCTATCTACAAGAGACCCAGTACTTC.

The chain has TRBV27 and TRBJ1-2; TRBD1 might be the D (5 bases). Germline V lookup: CDR1 MNHEY, CDR2 SMNVEV (reference sequence). Between the trimmed V and J ends, which lost 5 bases and 5 bases, there was a span of 18 bases. This CDR3 spans 15 amino acids. The CDR3 DNA reads as TGTGCCAGCAGTCTCCTAGGCCAGGGTTGGTATGGCTACACCTTC. It translates to CASSLLGQGWYGYTF.

This chain joins TRBV10-1 and TRBJ2-5; 7 positions agree with TRBD2. J gave up 3 bases and V 8 bases, and 15 bases lay outside the gene matches. The CDR3 extends over 16 amino acids. The germline gives CDR1 WNHNN, CDR2 SYGVQD (reference sequence). This CDR3 is CASCVRPRRGEETQYF. The CDR3 coding sequence is TGCGCCAGCTGCGTCAGGCCCCGCCGGGGGGAAGAGACCCAGTACTTC.

The chain employs TRBV5-1 and TRBJ2-2, with D unclear. CDR1 and CDR2 (germline): SGHRS, YFSETQ. The CDR3 totals 15 residues. V was clipped by 0 bases and J by 8 bases, with 14 bases between them. CDR3 amino acids: CASSLDTIFAGELFF. The DNA of the CDR3 is TGCGCCAGCAGCTTGGATACCATCTTTGCGGGGGAGCTGTTTTTT.

V is TRBV10-3 and J is TRBJ1-3, with D possibly matching TRBD1 (5 bases). Trimming took off 4 bases at V and 3 bases at J, with 13 bases between the two ends. This CDR3 is 15 amino acids long. The germline V gene encodes CDR1 ENHRY and CDR2 SYGVKD. The CDR3 reads CAISAGDFFGNTIYF. The CDR3 DNA reads TGTGCCATCAGTGCGGGGGATTTTTTTGGAAACACCATATATTTT.

This clone was seen a few times. The chain combines TRBV7-2 with TRBJ2-7, with D tentatively TRBD2 (7 bases). The CDR3 is 14 amino acids. The germline V gene encodes CDR1 SGHTA and CDR2 FQGNSA. V gave up 5 bases and J gave up 3 bases, with 14 bases separating them. The CDR3 nucleotides are TGTGCCAGCAGCCGGGGGGACAACCGCTACGAGCAGTACTTC. Residues: CASSRGDNRYEQYF.